This is a list of T cell receptor beta chains from one sample in a study of Tregs in tolerant kidney transplant recipients. Sequencing was performed with immunoSEQ multiplex PCR; in TCRdb, only in-frame clones are kept and a portion is missing. The sample carries about 83,000 clones, 95% to 98% recorded once. The sequences come from CD4+ T cells from blood, collected before the transplant. These TCRs come from a human donor who received a combined kidney and bone marrow transplant. CDR3s include the opening cysteine and the closing phenylalanine or tryptophan. D genes are given only for firm matches. Clone size is not always given. Where it is, it says once, few, many or a class for expanded clones.

>TRBV19|-|TRBJ2-2|-
CASRAGKDTGELFF
TGTGCCAGTCGGGCCGGGAAGGACACCGGGGAGCTGTTTTTT
>TRBV6-1|-|TRBJ2-3|TRBD2
CASSKLAGGTDTQYF
TGTGCCAGCAGTAAACTAGCGGGGGGCACAGATACGCAGTATTTT
>TRBV27|-|TRBJ2-7|TRBD2
CASSRLKTSGGGYEQYF
TGTGCCAGCAGTAGGCTAAAGACTAGCGGGGGGGGCTACGAGCAGTACTTC
>TRBV7-5|-|TRBJ2-3|-
CVRSLVGGTSTDTQYF
TGTGTCAGAAGCTTAGTAGGGGGTACTAGCACAGATACGCAGTATTTT
>TRBV19|-|TRBJ1-5|TRBD1
CASSTRTGEVNQPQHF
TGTGCCAGTAGTACGCGGACAGGGGAAGTCAATCAGCCCCAGCATTTT
>TRBV11-3|-|TRBJ2-1|-
CASSFELARSYNEQFF
TGTGCCAGCAGCTTCGAACTAGCCCGCTCCTACAATGAGCAGTTCTTC
>TRBV11-2|once|TRBJ1-3|TRBD1
CASNVDRANTIYF
TGTGCCAGCAACGTAGACAGGGCGAACACCATATATTTT
>TRBV9|-|TRBJ2-7|TRBD1
CASSVGGTGPHEQYF
TGTGCCAGCAGCGTAGGGGGGACAGGGCCCCACGAGCAGTACTTC
>TRBV30|-|TRBJ1-2|TRBD1
CAAQGTGKHGGYTF
TGTGCCGCCCAGGGGACAGGGAAACATGGTGGCTACACCTTC
>TRBV7-9|-|TRBJ2-1|TRBD2
CASRSGLDPYNEQFF
TGTGCCAGCAGATCAGGACTAGACCCCTACAATGAGCAGTTCTTC
>TRBV6-5|-|TRBJ2-3|-
CASSHTRSTDTQYF
TGTGCCAGCAGCCATACTAGAAGCACAGATACGCAGTATTTT
>TRBV27|-|TRBJ1-2|-
CASSLLARGYYGYTF
TGTGCCAGCAGTTTATTGGCCAGGGGTTACTATGGCTACACCTTC
>TRBV19|-|TRBJ1-5|TRBD1
CASSAPRGQGFNQPQHF
TGTGCCAGTAGTGCCCCAAGGGGACAGGGGTTCAATCAGCCCCAGCATTTT
>TRBV5-4|-|TRBJ1-1|-
CASSLYLGHNTEAFF
TGTGCCAGCAGCTTGTATCTGGGACATAACACTGAAGCTTTCTTT
>TRBV27|-|TRBJ1-6|TRBD1
CASRGQGESPLHF
TGTGCCAGCAGGGGACAGGGGGAATCACCCCTCCACTTT
>TRBV11-1|-|TRBJ1-1|-
CASSSQVSNTEAFF
TGTGCCAGCAGCTCACAGGTCTCTAACACTGAAGCTTTCTTT
>TRBV4-2|-|TRBJ1-2|-
CASSRALGAAGYTF
TGTGCCAGCAGCCGGGCGCTGGGGGCAGCTGGCTACACCTTC
>TRBV2|-|TRBJ1-5|-
CASTRQNQPQHF
TGTGCCAGCACACGTCAGAATCAGCCCCAGCATTTT
>TRBV7-4|-|TRBJ1-5|TRBD1
CASSLVRSPGQAGDQPQHF
TGTGCTAGCAGCTTAGTCCGCAGCCCGGGACAGGCAGGGGATCAGCCCCAGCATTTT
>TRBV5-1|-|TRBJ1-5|-
CASSLLGSHNQPQHF
TGCGCCAGCAGCTTGCTGGGCAGCCACAATCAGCCCCAGCATTTT
>TRBV6-1|-|TRBJ2-7|TRBD1
CASSGQGRLEQYF
TGTGCCAGCAGTGGACAGGGTAGGCTCGAGCAGTACTTC
>TRBV10-3|-|TRBJ2-5|TRBD1
CAISSSTGGFGETQYF
TGTGCCATCAGTTCTTCGACAGGGGGCTTCGGAGAGACCCAGTACTTC
>TRBV28|-|TRBJ1-6|-
CASSPAGQSNNSPLHF
TGTGCCAGCAGTCCCGCCGGACAGTCCAATAATTCACCCCTCCACTTT
>TRBV10-3|-|TRBJ1-2|-
CAISEGTGDYGYTF
TGTGCCATCAGTGAAGGTACGGGGGACTATGGCTACACCTTC
>TRBV7-2|-|TRBJ2-7|TRBD1
CASSLRGLPSYEQYF
TGTGCCAGCAGCTTGAGGGGGCTCCCCTCCTACGAGCAGTACTTC
>TRBV5-1|-|TRBJ1-4|-
CASSPANRNEKLFF
TGCGCCAGCAGCCCGGCTAACAGAAATGAAAAACTGTTTTTT
>TRBV7-2|-|TRBJ2-2|TRBD2
CASSFLAGAGELFF
TGTGCCAGCAGCTTTCTAGCGGGGGCCGGGGAGCTGTTTTTT
>TRBV9|-|TRBJ1-2|TRBD1
CASSVLTGQGFNGYTF
TGTGCCAGCAGCGTCTTGACGGGACAGGGGTTCAATGGCTACACCTTC
>TRBV30|-|TRBJ2-2|-
CAWSLARAGELFF
TGTGCCTGGAGTCTAGCGAGGGCCGGGGAGCTGTTTTTT
>TRBV30|-|TRBJ2-5|TRBD1
CAWAGGTYQETQYF
TGTGCCTGGGCAGGGGGTACGTACCAAGAGACCCAGTACTTC
>TRBV7-3|-|TRBJ2-3|-
CASSLRASADTQYF
TGTGCCAGCAGCTTAAGGGCTAGCGCAGATACGCAGTATTTT
>TRBV11-3|-|TRBJ2-1|TRBD2
CASSLGLTSESSYNEQFF
TGTGCCAGCAGCTTAGGTTTGACTAGCGAAAGCTCCTACAATGAGCAGTTCTTC
>TRBV5-1|-|TRBJ1-2|-
CASSLAGNYGYTF
TGCGCCAGCAGCTTGGCAGGGAACTATGGCTACACCTTC